This T cell receptor beta chain was identified in a study of Graves' ophthalmopathy and Graves' hyperthyroidism. General observations from the study: It was with roughly 71% sensitivity and around 72% specificity that the model predicted ophthalmopathy progression. Most thyroid clonotypes expanded beyond 0.001 frequency were also found in blood.

Excluded: other autoimmune disease, uncontrolled infection, pregnancy or lactation. Orbital computed tomography, thyroid ultrasound, TRAb, serum thyroxine and clinical symptoms formed the basis of diagnosis. For repertoire sequencing, the TCR beta CDR3 regions were amplified from RNA transcripts. HTBI primers served in a first-round RT-PCR, which a second-round multiplex PCR followed. In TCRdb, the multiplex PCR reads were re-called with MiXCR into one record per CDR3 protein. The sample yields roughly 600,000 distinct CDR3 sequences, under 40% seen once. This clonotype occurred many times. Its antigen is unknown. Sequencing input: peripheral blood or thyroid tissue (not recorded which). This TCR came from an adult man with Graves' hyperthyroidism.

The CDR3 sequence is CASSVWWGDTEAFF. The DNA for the CDR3 is TGTGCCAGCAGTGTTTGGTGGGGAGACACTGAAGCTTTCTTT. The rearrangement joins TRBV7-9 to TRBJ1-1; the D is unclear. With 6 bases removed from V and 3 bases from J, the gap between germline ends came to 14 bases. The germline gives CDR1 SEHNR, CDR2 FQNEAQ (reference sequence). The CDR3 has 14 amino acids.